One and the same sample provided the 21 T cell receptor beta chains below, sequenced in a study of blood T cell repertoires in COVID-19. Libraries were prepared by immunoSEQ multiplex PCR; TCRdb keeps only in-frame clonotypes and omits some of them. The table has more than 80,000 clones, about four fifths seen once. The specimen sequenced was peripheral blood. These TCRs come from a woman in her 70s with acute or convalescent COVID-19.

V is TRBV5-1 and J is TRBJ2-7; 8 nucleotides align to TRBD1. J lost 3 bases, V lost 0 bases, and 8 bases had no gene match. The CDR3 covers 16 residues. CDR1 is SGHRS, CDR2 YFSETQ, per germline. CDR3 in DNA: TGCGCCAGCAGCTTGGCGGTCCTGGGACAGGACTACGAGCAGTACTTC. It codes for CASSLAVLGQDYEQYF.

CDR3 amino acids: CASSRQTAYEKLFF. The CDR3 nucleotides are TGTGCCAGCTCGAGACAGACCGCTTATGAAAAACTGTTTTTT. The rearrangement links TRBV6-5 to TRBJ1-4; possible D gene TRBD1, 5 bases. V lost 8 bases and J lost 6, with 16 bases in between. Germline CDR1 MNHEY, CDR2 SVGAGI. The CDR3 sequence is 14 residues long.

V is TRBV2 and J is TRBJ1-2, with D perhaps matching TRBD1 (5 bases). The germline gives CDR1 SNHLY, CDR2 FYNNEI. The CDR3 is 13 residues long. The V end lost 1 base, the J end lost 4 bases, and 7 bases lay between the germline ends. CDR3 protein: CASSEVGAYGYTF. The CDR3 coding sequence is TGTGCCAGCAGTGAAGTTGGGGCCTATGGCTACACCTTC. Filled out from reference TRBV2 and TRBJ1-2, the complete variable domain reads EPEVTQTPSHQVTQMGQEVILRCVPISNHLYFYWYRQILGQKVEFLVSFYNNEISEKSEIFDDQFSVERPDGSNFTLKIRSTKLEDSAMYFCASSEVGAYGYTFGSGTRLTVV.

V usage is TRBV30 and J usage is TRBJ2-7; 9 bases agree with TRBD1. The trim removed 3 bases at V and 6 bases at J, leaving 15 bases unmatched. Looked up from germline, CDR1 is GTSNPN and CDR2 is SVGIG (reference sequence). The CDR3 totals 16 residues. This chain's CDR3 is CAWSSPFGGTGREQYF. For the CDR3, the DNA is TGTGCCTGGAGCTCCCCTTTTGGCGGGACAGGGCGCGAGCAGTACTTC.

The chain recombines TRBV4-2 with TRBJ1-2, with D perhaps matching TRBD1 (5 bases). Between the trimmed V and J ends, which lost 0 bases and 6 bases, there was a span of 14 bases. Germline CDR1 LGHNA, CDR2 YNFKEQ. The CDR3 has 15 amino acids. CDR3 DNA sequence: TGTGCCAGCAGCCAAGATTTTACAGGAAGAAATGGCTACACCTTC. Its translation is CASSQDFTGRNGYTF.

The chain joins TRBV7-3 to TRBJ2-5, with a tentative D call TRBD2 (5 bases). Per the germline V gene, CDR1 is SGHTA and CDR2 is FQGTGA. The CDR3 consists of 15 residues. V was pared by 4 bases and J by 10 bases, with 22 bases between. CDR3 in amino acids: CASSSYSEGWGNQYF. The CDR3 nucleotides are TGTGCCAGCAGCTCCTATTCCGAGGGTTGGGGAAACCAGTACTTC.

This chain connects TRBV2 to TRBJ1-2, with D uncertain. The CDR3 contains 13 residues. The V gene's germline CDR1 is SNHLY and CDR2 FYNNEI. V dropped 3 bases and J dropped 4 bases, with 9 bases sitting between them. The CDR3 is CASSERPSYGYTF. In nucleotides, the CDR3 is TGTGCCAGCAGTGAGCGGCCGAGCTATGGCTACACCTTC.

The V and J genes are TRBV2 and TRBJ2-3; possible D gene TRBD1, 6 bases. The germline V and J ends were trimmed by 6 bases and 5 bases, with 9 bases remaining between them. Germline-derived CDR1 and CDR2 are SNHLY and FYNNEI. There are 12 residues in the CDR3. CDR3 bases: TGTGCCAGCAGGGACAGAGGAGATACGCAGTATTTT. It is translated as CASRDRGDTQYF. Looking up the rest from reference TRBV2 and TRBJ2-3 gives the full variable domain: EPEVTQTPSHQVTQMGQEVILRCVPISNHLYFYWYRQILGQKVEFLVSFYNNEISEKSEIFDDQFSVERPDGSNFTLKIRSTKLEDSAMYFCASRDRGDTQYFGPGTRLTVL.

The V and J genes are TRBV19 and TRBJ2-3, with 7 nucleotides matching TRBD2. Germline trimming cut 2 bases from V and 0 bases from J; bases unmatched to any gene: 5. The germline gives CDR1 LNHDA, CDR2 SQIVND (reference sequence). The CDR3 contains 16 residues. The CDR3 loop is CASSISTGGSTDTQYF. CDR3 bases: TGTGCCAGTAGTATATCCACGGGGGGTAGCACAGATACGCAGTATTTT.

This chain connects TRBV4-1 to TRBJ1-4, with 10 positions matching TRBD1. Germline values: CDR1 MGHRA, CDR2 YSYEKL. The CDR3 has 15 amino acids. J gave up 6 bases and V 4 bases, and 5 bases lay outside the gene matches. Here the CDR3 reads CASSLGGTGDEKLFF. As DNA, the CDR3 is TGCGCCAGCAGCCTGGGCGGGACAGGGGATGAAAAACTGTTTTTT.

This clone came up a few times. The chain carries TRBV9 and TRBJ1-1, with a weak D call TRBD1 (6 bases). V gave up 4 bases and J gave up 4 bases, with 17 bases separating them. Germline V gene sequence: CDR1 SGDLS, CDR2 YYNGEE. The CDR3 runs to 15 residues. The CDR3 DNA sequence: TGTGCCAGCAGCTTCGGCGGGGGGGGCCGCACTGAAGCTTTCTTT. Protein product: CASSFGGGGRTEAFF.

This clone appeared a single time. CDR3 sequence (DNA): TGTGCCAGCAGGAGGGGGGGCGAAAAACTGTTTTTT. It translates to CASRRGGEKLFF. This chain connects TRBV12-3 or TRBV12-4 to TRBJ1-4, with D possibly being TRBD1 (6 bases). Trimming cost V 6 bases and J 8 bases, with 10 bases left between them. This CDR3 spans 12 amino acids.

In its sample, this clone was seen once. The CDR3 nucleotides are TGTGCCAGCAGCCTAGCAGAAGAGACCCAGTACTTC. This gives the protein CASSLAEETQYF. This chain joins TRBV2 and TRBJ2-5; TRBD2 might be the D (5 bases). This CDR3 is built from 12 residues. Germline values: CDR1 SNHLY, CDR2 FYNNEI. V was pared by 6 bases and J by 3 bases, with 8 bases between.

This clone was picked up one time. The CDR3 is CASSYQDSNTEAFF. The CDR3 nucleotides are TGTGCCAGCAGTTACCAGGATTCGAACACTGAAGCTTTCTTT. J is TRBJ1-1 and V is TRBV6-6; no clear D gene. V lost 2 bases to trimming and J lost 1 base, with 8 bases between them. CDR1 and CDR2 from the germline V gene are MNHNY and SVGAGI (reference sequence). The CDR3 covers 14 residues.

The chain has TRBV5-6 and TRBJ1-2, with 8 bases aligning to TRBD1. The CDR3 consists of 14 residues. Germline V CDR1 and CDR2: SGHDT, YYEEEE. The trim removed 0 bases at V and 6 bases at J, leaving 4 bases unmatched. CDR3 residues: CASSLANRGDGYTF. In DNA, the CDR3 is TGTGCCAGCAGCTTGGCCAACAGGGGGGATGGCTACACCTTC.

The V gene is TRBV3-1 (or the pseudogene TRBV3-2), the J gene TRBJ1-5, with D perhaps TRBD1 (6 bases). The CDR3 runs 15 residues. The germline V gene encodes CDR1 LGHDT and CDR2 YNNKEL (reference sequence). The V end was cut by 0 bases, the J end by 5 bases, with 11 bases between. In DNA, the CDR3 is TGTGCCAGCAGCCAAGATCCAGGGGTTTATCAGCCCCAGCATTTT. This codes for CASSQDPGVYQPQHF.

The V call is TRBV10-2, the J call TRBJ2-1, with 8 bases aligning to TRBD2. The germline V gene has CDR1 WSHSY and CDR2 SAAADI. V shed 1 base and J 9 bases; nucleotides not matched to a gene: 5. This CDR3 has 14 residues. The CDR3 DNA reads TGCGCCAGCAGTGAGTTGCGGGGGGAGACTGAGCAGTTCTTC. Translated: CASSELRGETEQFF.

The chain employs TRBV28 and TRBJ2-3; D may be TRBD2 (5 bases). V lost 7 bases and J 5 bases, leaving 22 bases between the germline ends. The CDR3 runs 16 residues. Germline assignment: CDR1 MDHEN and CDR2 SYDVKM. The CDR3 here is CASTRTSAGPGDTQYF. CDR3 nucleotide sequence: TGTGCCAGCACCAGGACCTCCGCGGGCCCGGGAGATACGCAGTATTTT.

The chain carries TRBV4-1 and TRBJ1-5; 7 positions agree with TRBD1. Germline V CDR1 and CDR2: MGHRA, YSYEKL. The V gene end was trimmed by 1 base and the J gene end by 4 bases; junction bases not matched to a gene: 10. This CDR3 has 17 amino acids. The CDR3 DNA follows: TGCGCCAGCAGCCAAGTTCTAGGTACAGGGGAAAATCAGCCCCAGCATTTT. Amino acids: CASSQVLGTGENQPQHF.

V gene TRBV27 combines with J gene TRBJ2-2; 7 bases are a match to TRBD1. This CDR3 comprises 16 residues. CDR1 and CDR2 from the germline V gene are MNHEY and SMNVEV (reference sequence). V shed 6 bases and J 4 bases; nucleotides not matched to a gene: 11. CDR3 loop: CASSTVDDRVTGELFF. CDR3 in DNA: TGTGCCAGCAGCACTGTCGACGACAGGGTCACCGGGGAGCTGTTTTTT.

The rearrangement links TRBV7-9 to TRBJ2-2; maybe TRBD2 (5 bases). The CDR3 contains 14 residues. Trimming removed 8 bases at V and 1 base at J, with 11 bases between. Looked up from germline, CDR1 is SEHNR and CDR2 is FQNEAQ (reference sequence). This CDR3 reads CASRGRGNTGELFF. In DNA, the CDR3 is TGTGCCAGCCGCGGACGGGGGAACACCGGGGAGCTGTTTTTT. The whole variable domain, filled in from reference TRBV7-9 and TRBJ2-2, reads DTGVSQNPRHKITKRGQNVTFRCDPISEHNRLYWYRQTLGQGPEFLTYFQNEAQLEKSRLLSDRFSAERPKGSFSTLEIQRTEQGDSAMYLCASRGRGNTGELFFGEGSRLTVL.